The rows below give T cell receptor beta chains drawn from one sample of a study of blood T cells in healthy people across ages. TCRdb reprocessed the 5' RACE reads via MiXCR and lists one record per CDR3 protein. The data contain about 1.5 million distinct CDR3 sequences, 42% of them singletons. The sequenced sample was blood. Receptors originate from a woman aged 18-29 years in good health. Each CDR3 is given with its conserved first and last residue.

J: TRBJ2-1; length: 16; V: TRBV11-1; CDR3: CASSLKMRAWGNEQFF
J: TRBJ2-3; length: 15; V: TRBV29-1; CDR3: CSVVKERGWTDTQYF
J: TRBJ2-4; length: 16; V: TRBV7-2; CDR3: CASSLEIGVPRGGQYF
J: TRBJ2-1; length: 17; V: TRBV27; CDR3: CASSPPRAGVKWNEQFF
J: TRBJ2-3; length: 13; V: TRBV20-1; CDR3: CSVAGSGTDTQYF
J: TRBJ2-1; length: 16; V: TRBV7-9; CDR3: CASSSKGVTYSHEQFF
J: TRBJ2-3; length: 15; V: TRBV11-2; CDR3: CASSLTLTVTDTQYF
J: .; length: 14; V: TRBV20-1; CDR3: CSADHSWGYNEQYF
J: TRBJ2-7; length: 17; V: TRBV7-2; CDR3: CASSLATNGRPPYEQYF
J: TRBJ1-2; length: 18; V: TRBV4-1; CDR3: CASSQVASQGRVYYGYTF
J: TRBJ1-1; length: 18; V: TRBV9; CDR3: CASSVGIGDPGGGTEAFF
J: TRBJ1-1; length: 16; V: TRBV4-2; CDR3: CTSSQGSGGMNTEAFF
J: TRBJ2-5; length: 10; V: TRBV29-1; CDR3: CSVPGAAEYF
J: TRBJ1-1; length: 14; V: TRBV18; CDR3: CASSADSTNTEAFF
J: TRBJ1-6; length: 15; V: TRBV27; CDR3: CASREQGALNSPLHF
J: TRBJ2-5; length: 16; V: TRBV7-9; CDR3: CASSLGGQGYQETQYF
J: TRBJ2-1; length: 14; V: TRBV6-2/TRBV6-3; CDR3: CASSYAFGYNEQFF
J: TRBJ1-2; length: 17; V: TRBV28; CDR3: CASSLPVSEIGDGGYTF
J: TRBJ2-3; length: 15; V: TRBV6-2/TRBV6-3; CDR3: CASSYPTLWVDTQYF
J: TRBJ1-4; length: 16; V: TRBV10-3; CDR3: CAISEGTAATNEKLFF
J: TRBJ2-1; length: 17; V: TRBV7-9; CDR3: CASSRLRGPSSYNEQFF
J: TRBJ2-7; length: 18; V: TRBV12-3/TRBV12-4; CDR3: CASSSPTSGGTLYYEQYF
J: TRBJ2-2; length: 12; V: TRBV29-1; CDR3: CSVDRGNGELFF
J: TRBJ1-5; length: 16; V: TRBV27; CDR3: CASHPFSGTSNQPQHF
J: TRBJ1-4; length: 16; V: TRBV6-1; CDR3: CASSEARGTTNEKLFF
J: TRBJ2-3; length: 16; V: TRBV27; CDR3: CASSLEWTRFTDTQYF
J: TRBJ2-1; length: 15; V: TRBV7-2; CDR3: CASSLGTIYSYEQFF
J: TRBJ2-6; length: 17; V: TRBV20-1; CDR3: CSATWDSRSSGANVLTF
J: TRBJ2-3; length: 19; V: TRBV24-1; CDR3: CATIYLSTTGQGGGDTQYF
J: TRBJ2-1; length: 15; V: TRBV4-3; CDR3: CASSQDHQAGWEQFF
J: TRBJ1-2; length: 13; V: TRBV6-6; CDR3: CASSYGGAYGYTF
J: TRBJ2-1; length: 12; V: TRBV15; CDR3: CATSVGSSEQFF
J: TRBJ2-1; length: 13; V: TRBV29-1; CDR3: CSAPGLGYNEQFF
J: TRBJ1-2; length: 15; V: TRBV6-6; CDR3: CASSYEDRGNYGYTF
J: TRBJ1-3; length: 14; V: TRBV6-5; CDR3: CASSYGRAGNTIYF
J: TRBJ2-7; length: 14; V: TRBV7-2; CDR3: CASSLDPGFYEQYF
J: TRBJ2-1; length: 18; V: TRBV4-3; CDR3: CASSQDSRRVGSYNEQFF